These 10 T cell receptor beta chains were all obtained from the same sample, sequenced in a study of T cells after yellow fever vaccination. One entry per CDR3 protein results from TCRdb running MiXCR on the 5' RACE reads. Among 170,000 or so distinct CDR3 sequences listed, approximately 6.2% were seen once. Source: CD4+ T cells sorted from PBMCs, taken on the day of the first yellow fever vaccination. The source is a man aged 18 to 30 who received the YFV17D yellow fever vaccine.

This clonotype was recorded at least ten times. The V call is TRBV7-9, the J call TRBJ2-1; TRBD1 matches at 12 bases. This CDR3 spans 15 amino acids. Trimming removed 1 base from V and 9 bases from J; junction bases left unmatched: 4. Germline lookup yields CDR1 SEHNR and CDR2 FQNEAQ (reference sequence). The CDR3 bases are TGTGCCAGCAGCTTAGGGGACAGGGGGCATGGTGAGCAGTTCTTC. This sequence encodes CASSLGDRGHGEQFF.

This clonotype was recorded at least ten times. V and J are TRBV18 and TRBJ2-1; 9 nucleotides match TRBD2. Germline assignment: CDR1 KGHSH and CDR2 LQKENI. V lost 5 bases, J lost 1 base, and 6 bases stayed unmatched. The CDR3 spans 16 residues. CDR3 sequence (DNA): TGTGCCAGCTCAATTCCGGGACTAGCATCCTACAATGAGCAGTTCTTC. Protein sequence: CASSIPGLASYNEQFF.

There are many counts of this clonotype. This chain joins TRBV7-2 and TRBJ2-3; D may be TRBD1 or TRBD2 (6 bases each). The CDR3 runs 17 residues. Trimming stripped 2 bases from V and 2 bases from J, with 17 bases between. Germline CDR1 and CDR2: SGHTA and FQGNSA. CDR3 sequence reads: CASSLIGGPGNTDTQYF. CDR3 sequence (DNA): TGTGCCAGCAGCTTAATAGGGGGGCCAGGAAACACAGATACGCAGTATTTT.

The chain joins TRBV9 to TRBJ1-1; D remains unclear. CDR1 SGDLS and CDR2 YYNGEE come from the germline V gene. The CDR3 extends over 13 amino acids. Trimming removed 3 bases from V and 5 bases from J, with 11 bases in between. The CDR3 nucleotides read TGTGCCAGCAGCGCCAGGTGGGAGACTGAAGCTTTCTTT. Translating it yields CASSARWETEAFF.

The chain is built from TRBV10-3 and TRBJ1-3; D is uncertain. This CDR3 has 12 amino acids. CDR1 is ENHRY and CDR2 is SYGVKD in the germline V gene. Trimming shortened V by 3 bases and J by 4 bases, and 4 bases separated the two germline ends. CDR3 nucleotide sequence: TGTGCCATCAGTGACTACGGAAACACCATATATTTT. This encodes CAISDYGNTIYF.

Only a few counts were recorded for this clonotype. This chain connects TRBV20-1 to TRBJ1-1; tentatively, D is TRBD1 (5 bases). V gave up 0 bases and J gave up 10 bases, with 12 bases separating them. Germline CDR1 and CDR2: DFQATT and SNEGSKA (reference sequence). The CDR3 consists of 12 residues. The CDR3 is CSARDVGDGAFF. CDR3 DNA: TGCAGTGCTAGAGATGTAGGGGATGGAGCTTTCTTT.

This clonotype was found a few times. The gene calls are TRBV20-1 and TRBJ1-5; possible D gene TRBD1, 5 bases. Trimming shortened V by 5 bases and J by 0 bases, and 14 bases separated the two germline ends. The CDR3 covers 15 residues. In germline, CDR1 is DFQATT, CDR2 SNEGSKA (reference sequence). CDR3: CSAGGQVNSNQPQHF. The CDR3 DNA is TGCAGTGCTGGAGGACAAGTTAATAGCAATCAGCCCCAGCATTTT.

The chain joins TRBV5-1 to TRBJ2-5, with TRBD1 matching over 7 bases. Losses at the gene ends were 4 bases for V and 3 bases for J; bases not matched to a gene: 6. The CDR3 has 14 amino acids. Germline CDR1 and CDR2: SGHRS and YFSETQ. The CDR3 DNA follows: TGCGCCAGCAGCAAAGGGACAGTTGAAGAGACCCAGTACTTC. Its protein product is CASSKGTVEETQYF.

The chain couples TRBV4-3 to TRBJ1-3; D is unresolved. From germline, CDR1 is LGHNA and CDR2 YSLEER. V was shortened by 0 bases and J by 13 bases, with 16 bases between the two germline ends. The CDR3 loop spans 14 amino acids. The CDR3 DNA reads TGCGCCAGCAGCCAAGATCGAGCAGGCGGAGTTATATATTTT. It specifies CASSQDRAGGVIYF.

Many counts were recorded for this clonotype. The rearrangement joins TRBV9 to TRBJ1-2; no clear D. V was shortened by 2 bases and J by 1 base, with 9 bases between the two germline ends. CDR1 and CDR2 (germline): SGDLS, YYNGEE. The CDR3 loop spans 14 amino acids. The CDR3 DNA is TGTGCCAGCAGCGTGCAACAGCATAACTATGGCTACACCTTC. Amino acid sequence: CASSVQQHNYGYTF.